The 24 T cell receptor beta chains below all came from one sample that was sequenced in a study of blood T cell repertoires in COVID-19. Clones were sequenced by immunoSEQ multiplex PCR, and TCRdb holds only the in-frame ones, with some missing. The table lists about 130,000 clones, approximately 89% of them singletons. The specimen was peripheral blood. These receptors all stem from a human donor in a cohort sampled during active COVID-19.

This chain joins TRBV5-6 and TRBJ2-5; TRBD2 matches 13 bases. The CDR3 covers 16 residues. Germline CDR1 SGHDT, CDR2 YYEEEE. V lost 6 bases and J lost 3; bases outside the gene matches: 8. The CDR3 bases are TGTGCCAGCACCTCAACTAGCGGGAGGGTCGAAGAGACCCAGTACTTC. Translated, it gives CASTSTSGRVEETQYF. The full variable domain, in which reference TRBV5-6 and TRBJ2-5 provide the parts outside the CDR3, is DAGVTQSPTHLIKTRGQQVTLRCSPKSGHDTVSWYQQALGQGPQFIFQYYEEEERQRGNFPDRFSGHQFPNYSSELNVNALLLGDSALYLCASTSTSGRVEETQYFGPGTRLLVL.

CDR3 region: CASSVKSGDSPLHF. CDR3 coding DNA: TGTGCCAGCAGCGTTAAGAGCGGGGATTCACCCCTCCACTTT. The chain recombines TRBV9 with TRBJ1-6; D unclear. The V and J ends lost 2 bases and 8 bases respectively, with 11 bases between them. The germline V gene has CDR1 SGDLS and CDR2 YYNGEE. This CDR3 spans 14 amino acids.

This chain links TRBV6-5 with TRBJ1-1; 12 bases are a match to TRBD1. From germline, CDR1 is MNHEY and CDR2 SVGAGI. V was clipped by 8 bases and J by 5 bases; unmatched bases: 3. The CDR3 runs 13 residues. In DNA, the CDR3 is TGTGCCAGCCGGGACAGGGGGCTTACTGAAGCTTTCTTT. As protein: CASRDRGLTEAFF.

The DNA of the CDR3 is TGCGCCAGCAGCTTAGTCGGGCTAGCGGGATCGAACACCGGGGAGCTGTTTTTT. It encodes CASSLVGLAGSNTGELFF. This rearrangement joins TRBV5-1 to TRBJ2-2, with 9 bases lining up with TRBD2. The CDR3 sequence is 18 residues long. The germline V gene has CDR1 SGHRS and CDR2 YFSETQ. Losses at the gene ends were 2 bases for V and 0 bases for J; bases not matched to a gene: 8. Full variable domain (outside the CDR3, taken from reference TRBV5-1 and TRBJ2-2): KAGVTQTPRYLIKTRGQQVTLSCSPISGHRSVSWYQQTPGQGLQFLFEYFSETQRNKGNFPGRFSGRQFSNSRSEMNVSTLELGDSALYLCASSLVGLAGSNTGELFFGEGSRLTVL.

The chain employs TRBV5-4 and TRBJ2-5; D remains unclear. Germline assignment: CDR1 SGHNT and CDR2 YYREEE (reference sequence). V was trimmed by 3 bases and J by 1 base, leaving 10 bases between them. The CDR3 loop spans 14 amino acids. In DNA form, the CDR3 reads TGTGCCAGCAGCTCAATAGTAAGCCAAGAGACCCAGTACTTC. This translates into CASSSIVSQETQYF.

The rearrangement joins TRBV12-5 to TRBJ2-2; D unresolved. The germline gives CDR1 LGHNT, CDR2 FRNRAP. V was pared by 3 bases and J by 8 bases, with 10 bases between. The CDR3 spans 13 residues. The CDR3 DNA is TGTGCTAGTGGTTTAGCTTTGACAGGGGAGCTGTTTTTT. Translating it yields CASGLALTGELFF. The whole variable domain, filled in from reference TRBV12-5 and TRBJ2-2, reads DARVTQTPRHKVTEMGQEVTMRCQPILGHNTVFWYRQTMMQGLELLAYFRNRAPLDDSGMPKDRFSAEMPDATLATLKIQPSEPRDSAVYFCASGLALTGELFFGEGSRLTVL.

Concerning this clone: Other DNA sequences from this sample encode an identical CDR3 as well. This chain links TRBV19 with TRBJ1-2; a possible D gene is TRBD1 (6 bases). This CDR3 contains 14 residues. From germline, CDR1 is LNHDA and CDR2 SQIVND (reference sequence). Between the trimmed V and J ends, which lost 5 bases and 0 bases, there was a span of 10 bases. The CDR3: CASSRGQSNYGYTF. In DNA form, the CDR3 reads TGTGCCAGTAGTCGGGGACAATCTAACTATGGCTACACCTTC. Drawing the rest from reference TRBV19 and TRBJ1-2, the complete variable domain is DGGITQSPKYLFRKEGQNVTLSCEQNLNHDAMYWYRQDPGQGLRLIYYSQIVNDFQKGDIAEGYSVSREKKESFPLTVTSAQKNPTAFYLCASSRGQSNYGYTFGSGTRLTVV.

The V call is TRBV3-1 (or the pseudogene TRBV3-2), the J call TRBJ2-1; unclear D gene. With 0 bases removed from V and 1 base from J, the gap between germline ends came to 10 bases. CDR3 length: 16 amino acids. Germline CDR1 LGHDT, CDR2 YNNKEL (reference sequence). CDR3: CASSQDRLSSYNEQFF. CDR3 nucleotides: TGTGCCAGCAGCCAAGACAGGCTGAGTTCCTACAATGAGCAGTTCTTC.

The J gene is TRBJ1-5, the V gene TRBV6-5, with D possibly matching TRBD1 (6 bases). The CDR3 length is 12 residues. With 9 bases removed from V and 4 bases from J, the gap between germline ends came to 10 bases. Germline V gene sequence: CDR1 MNHEY, CDR2 SVGAGI. The CDR3 sequence is CASQTGNQPQHF. The CDR3, as DNA: TGTGCCAGTCAAACAGGGAATCAGCCCCAGCATTTT.

V is TRBV10-3 and J is TRBJ2-2; no definite D call. The germline CDR1 and CDR2 sequences are ENHRY and SYGVKD. This CDR3 region has 15 residues. V was shortened by 0 bases and J by 1 base, with 6 bases between the two germline ends. The CDR3 loop reads CAISESSRNTGELFF. The CDR3 nucleotides read TGTGCCATCAGTGAGTCGAGCCGGAACACCGGGGAGCTGTTTTTT.

This chain connects TRBV20-1 to TRBJ2-3, with D possibly called TRBD1 or TRBD2 (6 bases each). In germline, CDR1 is DFQATT, CDR2 SNEGSKA (reference sequence). The CDR3 sequence is 13 residues long. Trimming shortened V by 5 bases and J by 5 bases, and 14 bases separated the two germline ends. DNA of the CDR3: TGCAGTGCTGGTGGGGGGCCGGGAGATACGCAGTATTTT. Residues: CSAGGGPGDTQYF.

The rearrangement links TRBV2 to TRBJ2-2; TRBD1 is a possible D gene (5 bases). V was pared by 6 bases and J by 1 base, with 12 bases between. The CDR3 extends over 15 amino acids. CDR1 is SNHLY, CDR2 FYNNEI, per germline. CDR3 residues: CASSPRGENTGELFF. The CDR3 DNA sequence: TGTGCCAGCAGCCCTAGGGGCGAGAACACCGGGGAGCTGTTTTTT. The variable domain in full, completed from reference TRBV2 and TRBJ2-2, reads EPEVTQTPSHQVTQMGQEVILRCVPISNHLYFYWYRQILGQKVEFLVSFYNNEISEKSEIFDDQFSVERPDGSNFTLKIRSTKLEDSAMYFCASSPRGENTGELFFGEGSRLTVL.

The V and J genes are TRBV5-8 and TRBJ2-3; D possibly corresponds to TRBD1 (5 bases). CDR1 and CDR2 from the germline V gene are SGHTS and YDEGEE. This CDR3 spans 16 amino acids. The ends were cut back, 0 bases at V and 0 bases at J, with 11 bases in the middle. The CDR3 region is CASSLGGRWSTDTQYF. The CDR3 bases are TGTGCCAGCAGCTTGGGGGGCCGGTGGAGCACAGATACGCAGTATTTT.

A single count supports this clone. Other DNA sequences in the sample encode the same CDR3. The V and J genes are TRBV5-4 and TRBJ1-1; 7 nucleotides agree with TRBD1. Losses at the gene ends were 3 bases for V and 0 bases for J; bases not matched to a gene: 5. CDR1 is SGHNT, CDR2 YYREEE, per germline (reference sequence). This CDR3 has 15 amino acids. The CDR3 DNA is TGTGCCAGCAGCTCGACAGGGCGGGTGAACACTGAAGCTTTCTTT. The encoded protein is CASSSTGRVNTEAFF. The variable domain in full, with the rest retrieved from reference TRBV5-4 and TRBJ1-1, is ETGVTQSPTHLIKTRGQQVTLRCSSQSGHNTVSWYQQALGQGPQFIFQYYREEENGRGNFPPRFSGLQFPNYSSELNVNALELDDSALYLCASSSTGRVNTEAFFGQGTRLTVV.

A remark on this clone: The same CDR3 also results from other DNA sequences found in this sample. The chain couples TRBV7-2 to TRBJ2-3; 11 bases map to TRBD2. V lost 2 bases to trimming and J lost 3 bases; unmatched junction nucleotides: 1. Germline V gene data show CDR1 as SGHTA and CDR2 as FQGNSA. The CDR3 consists of 15 residues. The CDR3 DNA reads as TGTGCCAGCAGCTTAACTAGCGGGGGAACAGATACGCAGTATTTT. Translating it yields CASSLTSGGTDTQYF.

The chain has TRBV6-6 and TRBJ1-5; 7 bases map to TRBD1. The germline V gene has CDR1 MNHNY and CDR2 SVGAGI (reference sequence). V trimming: 4 bases; J trimming: 4 bases; junction bases outside the gene matches: 7. This CDR3 has 15 amino acids. The CDR3 DNA reads as TGTGCCAGCAGTTCCTCGGGACAGCGGAATCAGCCCCAGCATTTT. Amino acid sequence: CASSSSGQRNQPQHF.

The rearrangement uses TRBV7-9 and TRBJ2-2; TRBD1 agrees at 8 bases. Germline CDR1 and CDR2: SEHNR and FQNEAQ (reference sequence). The CDR3 has 15 amino acids. V was clipped by 3 bases and J by 1 base; unmatched bases: 1. The CDR3 spells CASSFGQGNTGELFF. Written as DNA, the CDR3 is TGTGCCAGCAGCTTCGGACAGGGGAACACCGGGGAGCTGTTTTTT.

The chain carries TRBV5-1 and TRBJ1-3; tentatively, D is TRBD1 (5 bases). Trimming removed 4 bases at V and 0 bases at J, with 8 bases between. The CDR3 loop spans 14 amino acids. Germline assignment: CDR1 SGHRS and CDR2 YFSETQ. The CDR3 loop reads CASSGDSSGNTIYF. CDR3 nucleotides: TGCGCCAGCAGCGGAGACAGCTCTGGAAACACCATATATTTT.

Only a few counts were recorded for this clone. This sequence joins TRBV9 and TRBJ2-2; 9 bases map to TRBD1. V shed 1 base, J shed 6 bases, and the junction held 10 bases outside the gene matches. This CDR3 spans 17 amino acids. Germline V gives CDR1 SGDLS, CDR2 YYNGEE. The CDR3 sequence: CASSVLPGQGMAGELFF. The CDR3 DNA follows: TGTGCCAGCAGCGTACTTCCGGGACAGGGCATGGCCGGGGAGCTGTTTTTT.

This chain links TRBV10-3 with TRBJ1-5; D may be TRBD1 (5 bases). The CDR3 extends over 14 amino acids. Trimming removed 6 bases at V and 1 base at J, with 10 bases between. Germline values: CDR1 ENHRY, CDR2 SYGVKD. In DNA, the CDR3 is TGTGCCATCAGCCCGGGGGGGAGCAATCAGCCCCAGCATTTT. Its protein product is CAISPGGSNQPQHF.

As DNA, the CDR3 is TGCGCCAGCAGCTTGGAGATGGGACAGGGCCATGGCTACACCTTC. This translates into CASSLEMGQGHGYTF. J is TRBJ1-2 and V is TRBV5-1; 9 bases fit TRBD1. Germline V gene data show CDR1 as SGHRS and CDR2 as YFSETQ. The junction had 6 bases not matched to a gene; V was cut back by 0 bases and J by 6 bases. CDR3 size: 15 residues.

The V call is TRBV13, the J call TRBJ1-3; no firm D call. The germline CDR1 and CDR2 sequences are PRHDT and FYEKMQ (reference sequence). The CDR3 is made up of 16 amino acids. The V gene lost 3 bases and the J gene lost 0 bases, with 12 bases spanning the gap. The CDR3 bases are TGTGCCAGCAGCTTGGGCACAGTCCTCTCTGGAAACACCATATATTTT. As protein: CASSLGTVLSGNTIYF. The whole variable domain, filled in from reference TRBV13 and TRBJ1-3, reads AAGVIQSPRHLIKEKRETATLKCYPIPRHDTVYWYQQGPGQDPQFLISFYEKMQSDKGSIPDRFSAQQFSDYHSELNMSSLELGDSALYFCASSLGTVLSGNTIYFGEGSWLTVV.

The chain has TRBV4-1 and TRBJ1-1, with D maybe TRBD1 (6 bases). Germline lookup yields CDR1 MGHRA and CDR2 YSYEKL. The V end lost 1 base, the J end lost 0 bases, and 9 bases lay between the germline ends. The CDR3 runs to 15 residues. As DNA, the CDR3 is TGCGCCAGCAGCCAAGTAGGGGGTGTGAACACTGAAGCTTTCTTT. This gives the protein CASSQVGGVNTEAFF.

This chain links TRBV5-5 with TRBJ1-1; no firm D call. Trimming took 1 base from V and 1 from J, leaving 8 bases between them. CDR1 is SGHKS, CDR2 YYEKEE, per germline (reference sequence). The CDR3 length is 14 residues. This CDR3 reads CASSLPDKNTEAFF. CDR3 nucleotides: TGTGCCAGCAGCTTGCCAGACAAGAACACTGAAGCTTTCTTT.